This is a list of T cell receptor beta chains from one sample in a study of human T cells and chemical hapten exposure. Via MiXCR, TCRdb re-called the RACE reads, giving one row per CDR3 protein. The sample records roughly 360,000 distinct CDR3 sequences, roughly 4.8% being singletons. The specimen comprised whole blood, sampled in connection with sensitization to the hapten diphenylcyclopropenone (DPC). These receptors all stem from a woman between 50 and 59 years old with alopecia areata. Some clones in this sample may be carry-over from other donors' samples. Both conserved end residues are part of each CDR3.

TRBJ2-2	TRBV2	CASTSGSGAPGELFF
TRBJ1-6	TRBV7-3	CASSSMGRGNSPLHF
TRBJ1-1	TRBV13	CASSSPGRTAEAFF
TRBJ2-6	TRBV5-1	CASSSTLPASGRSGANVLTF
TRBJ1-5	TRBV7-2	CASSLVAGGYQPQHF
TRBJ1-5	TRBV7-2	CASSWGQGGGNQPQHF
TRBJ2-3	TRBV3-1	CASSQGLAGRRTDTQYF
TRBJ1-2	TRBV11-2	CASSSGRGNYGYTF
TRBJ1-2	TRBV11-2	CASSEGTGGYGYTF
TRBJ2-1	TRBV12-3/TRBV12-4	CACGLVNEQFF
TRBJ2-7	TRBV5-1	CASSWRQGGYEQYF
TRBJ2-1	TRBV11-3	CASSRQGGRPYNEQFF
TRBJ1-1	TRBV3-1	CASSTRGATEAFF
TRBJ1-1	TRBV12-3/TRBV12-4	CASSLQGAPIEAFF
TRBJ1-5	TRBV20-1	CSARDGTVNQPQHF
TRBJ1-2	TRBV6-6	CATQMGASGYTF
TRBJ2-7	TRBV29-1	CSVVGGASDEQYF
TRBJ2-1	TRBV20-1	CSAGVSYNEQFF
TRBJ2-2	TRBV30	CAWSVLDTGELFF
TRBJ2-7	TRBV28	CASSRGLNGPYEQYF
TRBJ1-4	TRBV29-1	CSVAGGDNEKLFF
TRBJ1-4	TRBV7-6	CASSLMGSTNEKLFF
TRBJ2-5	TRBV5-4	CASSPVAAGLETQYF
TRBJ2-2	TRBV6-6	CASSPLTGELFF
TRBJ1-5	TRBV18	CASSPGNQPQHF
TRBJ1-1	TRBV7-2	CASSPQGIRMNTEAFF
TRBJ2-7	TRBV5-1	CASSLWTSGSYEQYF
TRBJ2-4	TRBV9	CASSGPQGIQYF
TRBJ2-3	TRBV28	CASSFDYGQYF
TRBJ1-2	TRBV6-9	CASPRSNYGYTF
TRBJ2-1	TRBV25-1	CASSVASGNNEQFF